This T cell receptor (beta chain) came from a study of control samples from healthy donors and cancer patients. The CDR3 loop spans 17 amino acids. CDR1 and CDR2 from the germline V gene are SGHDN and FVKESK. V gave up 0 bases and J gave up 8 bases; unmatched junction bases: 11. TCRdb keeps only in-frame clones here, not all; method: immunoSEQ multiplex PCR. The sample has around 170,000 clones, around 90% seen once. Sequencing was performed on blood. This sequence originates from a woman younger than 45 in good health. J is TRBJ2-2 and V is TRBV14; 8 bases line up with TRBD2. CDR3 protein: CASSQDWLAGQLGELFF. In nucleotides, the CDR3 is TGTGCCAGCAGCCAAGATTGGCTAGCGGGTCAGTTAGGGGAGCTGTTTTTT.